The 23 T cell receptor beta chains below come from one sample, sequenced in a study of T-cell reconstitution after alpha-beta-depleted transplantation in children. Unique molecular identifiers were built into the TCRbeta library. Using its own MiXCR run on the PCR reads, TCRdb lists one record per CDR3 protein. Here the sample spans 200,000 to 250,000 distinct CDR3 sequences, less than 9% being singletons. The sequencing used PBMCs, mostly from graft donor cells, collected 180 days after TCRalphabeta/CD19-depleted stem cell transplant. All receptors derive from a male patient under 18 who had a stem cell transplant for acute lymphoblastic leukemia, so the T cells may come from the graft donor.

This clonotype was counted many times. The V gene is TRBV7-3, the J gene TRBJ2-5; D is possibly TRBD2 (5 bases). The CDR3 runs 16 residues. Per the germline V gene, CDR1 is SGHTA and CDR2 is FQGTGA. V lost 1 base, J lost 4 bases, and 16 bases lay in between. The CDR3 DNA follows: TGTGCCAGCAGCTTAATGGGAAGAGGGCCCCTAGAGACCCAGTACTTC. Translated, it gives CASSLMGRGPLETQYF.

This clonotype occurred a few times. V is TRBV18 and J is TRBJ2-3; TRBD1 agrees at 7 bases. The V and J ends lost 3 bases and 4 bases, in that order; junction bases with no gene match: 7. Germline values: CDR1 KGHSH, CDR2 LQKENI. The CDR3 loop spans 15 amino acids. This chain's CDR3 is CASSPKGAVADTQYF. The CDR3, as DNA: TGTGCCAGCTCACCCAAGGGGGCCGTGGCAGATACGCAGTATTTT.

This clonotype was seen repeatedly, ten times or more. V is TRBV27 and J is TRBJ2-3, with D possibly matching TRBD1 (7 bases). V was pared by 3 bases and J by 5 bases, with 15 bases between. Germline V gene sequence: CDR1 MNHEY, CDR2 SMNVEV (reference sequence). This CDR3 has 15 residues. CDR3 nucleotides: TGTGCCAGCAGTTTTCGACAGGGAGGCGGAGATACGCAGTATTTT. Residues: CASSFRQGGGDTQYF.

This clonotype was recorded many times. The chain has TRBV7-9 and TRBJ2-7; 9 positions match TRBD1. The junction had 3 bases not matched to a gene; V was cut back by 5 bases and J by 4 bases. This CDR3 region has 13 residues. Germline V CDR1 and CDR2: SEHNR, FQNEAQ (reference sequence). The CDR3 nucleotides are TGTGCCAGCAGCAGGGACAGGGATTACGAGCAGTACTTC. This sequence encodes CASSRDRDYEQYF.

Ten or more counts support this clonotype. This chain links TRBV14 with TRBJ1-6; TRBD1 agrees at 12 bases. CDR1 and CDR2 (germline): SGHDN, FVKESK. The length of the CDR3 is 15 residues. V shed 4 bases, J shed 7 bases, and the junction held 2 bases outside the gene matches. CDR3 sequence (DNA): TGTGCCAGCAGCCCGGGACAGGGGGCGAATTCACCCCTCCACTTT. Translating gives CASSPGQGANSPLHF.

At least ten counts were recorded for this clonotype. As DNA, the CDR3 is TGCAGTGCTAGAGCGCTCCCCCAGGAGATCTCCTACGAGCAGTACTTC. It codes for CSARALPQEISYEQYF. The J gene is TRBJ2-7, the V gene TRBV20-1; no clear D. The germline gives CDR1 DFQATT, CDR2 SNEGSKA (reference sequence). This CDR3 has 16 residues. The V and J ends lost 1 base and 0 bases respectively, with 16 bases between them.

There are many counts of this clonotype. The V gene is TRBV7-2, the J gene TRBJ1-6, with D unresolved. The V gene lost 1 base and the J gene lost 1 base, with 8 bases spanning the gap. This CDR3 has 16 residues. The germline V gene encodes CDR1 SGHTA and CDR2 FQGNSA. The CDR3 nucleotides are TGTGCCAGCAGCTTAGATGTGGGGTCCTATAATTCACCCCTCCACTTT. Its protein product is CASSLDVGSYNSPLHF. The complete variable domain, with remaining parts taken from reference TRBV7-2 and TRBJ1-6, reads GAGVSQSPSNKVTEKGKDVELRCDPISGHTALYWYRQSLGQGLEFLIYFQGNSAPDKSGLPSDRFSAERTGGSVSTLTIQRTQQEDSAVYLCASSLDVGSYNSPLHFGNGTRLTVT.

Notes on this clonotype: A clone one base away is much larger, so this may be a read error. The gene calls are TRBV18 and TRBJ2-1; perhaps TRBD1 as D (5 bases). V was cut by 4 bases and J by 7 bases, with 20 bases left in between. The CDR3 has 16 residues. The germline V gene encodes CDR1 KGHSH and CDR2 LQKENI. The CDR3 reads CASSQNSWTTANEQFF. The CDR3 nucleotides read TGTGCCAGCTCACAAAACTCGTGGACAACGGCTAATGAGCAGTTCTTC. The whole variable domain, filled in from reference TRBV18 and TRBJ2-1, reads NAGVMQNPRHLVRRRGQEARLRCSPMKGHSHVYWYRQLPEEGLKFMVYLQKENIIDESGMPKERFSAEFPKEGPSILRIQQVVRGDSAAYFCASSQNSWTTANEQFFGPGTRLTVL.

V is TRBV4-3 and J is TRBJ1-2; the D gene is possibly TRBD1 (6 bases). Trimming removed 4 bases from V and 8 bases from J, with 17 bases in between. The CDR3 extends over 14 amino acids. Germline V gene data show CDR1 as LGHNA and CDR2 as YSLEER. The CDR3 nucleotides read TGCGCCAGCAGCCCTTACAGGGAGATGGGGGGCTACACCTTC. Translated: CASSPYREMGGYTF.

This clonotype was found many times. The chain combines TRBV12-3 or TRBV12-4 with TRBJ1-5, with D unclear. This CDR3 has 16 amino acids. With 2 bases removed from V and 3 bases from J, the gap between germline ends came to 14 bases. CDR3 DNA: TGTGCCAGCAGTTTACTAGAAGGATTTTACAATCAGCCCCAGCATTTT. Residues: CASSLLEGFYNQPQHF.

This clonotype was found many times. The chain joins TRBV20-1 to TRBJ2-3; D not certain. Trimming cost V 8 bases and J 5 bases, with 17 bases left between them. CDR1 and CDR2 (germline): DFQATT, SNEGSKA (reference sequence). The CDR3 sequence is 13 residues long. In nucleotides, the CDR3 is TGCAGTATCCGGGCCAACAAAGGAGATACGCAGTATTTT. Translated, it gives CSIRANKGDTQYF.

This clonotype was recorded many times. The chain links TRBV12-3 or TRBV12-4 to TRBJ2-3; a possible D gene is TRBD1 (5 bases). V lost 3 bases, J lost 0 bases, and 16 bases lay in between. The length of the CDR3 is 17 residues. The chain's CDR3 is CASSFNPPGQSTDTQYF. The CDR3 DNA follows: TGTGCCAGCAGTTTTAACCCCCCAGGGCAAAGCACAGATACGCAGTATTTT.

This clonotype appeared many times. The genes are TRBV9 and TRBJ2-1; 8 bases are shared with TRBD2. CDR3 length: 16 amino acids. After removal of 1 base from V and 7 bases from J, the junction contained 10 bases not matched to a gene. The germline gives CDR1 SGDLS, CDR2 YYNGEE. The CDR3 DNA reads TGTGCCAGCAGCGTACCTCTTCGGGGGGGCCTTAATGAGCAGTTCTTC. Its protein is CASSVPLRGGLNEQFF. Supplemented by reference TRBV9 and TRBJ2-1, the full variable domain reads DSGVTQTPKHLITATGQRVTLRCSPRSGDLSVYWYQQSLDQGLQFLIQYYNGEERAKGNILERFSAQQFPDLHSELNLSSLELGDSALYFCASSVPLRGGLNEQFFGPGTRLTVL.

This clonotype was counted at least ten times. The rearrangement joins TRBV11-2 to TRBJ1-1, with D possibly matching TRBD1 (5 bases). The CDR3 extends over 13 amino acids. Trimming removed 4 bases from V and 1 base from J, with 7 bases in between. Germline lookup yields CDR1 SGHAT and CDR2 FQNNGV. Here the CDR3 reads CASSSRGNTEAFF. The CDR3 DNA is TGTGCCAGCAGCTCAAGGGGGAACACTGAAGCTTTCTTT. Variable domain in full (rest from reference TRBV11-2 and TRBJ1-1): EAGVAQSPRYKIIEKRQSVAFWCNPISGHATLYWYQQILGQGPKLLIQFQNNGVVDDSQLPKDRFSAERLKGVDSTLKIQPAKLEDSAVYLCASSSRGNTEAFFGQGTRLTVV.

There are many counts of this clonotype. The chain employs TRBV28 and TRBJ1-5; no clear D gene. Germline V lookup: CDR1 MDHEN, CDR2 SYDVKM. The germline V and J ends were trimmed by 6 bases and 0 bases, with 12 bases remaining between them. This CDR3 contains 15 residues. The CDR3 is CASSLPMVSNQPQHF. The CDR3 nucleotides read TGTGCCAGCAGCCTACCCATGGTTAGCAATCAGCCCCAGCATTTT.

In its sample, this clonotype was seen many times. The chain uses TRBV20-1 and TRBJ2-3; D is ambiguous. The CDR3 loop spans 14 amino acids. The germline gives CDR1 DFQATT, CDR2 SNEGSKA (reference sequence). CDR3 sequence reads: CSAPDAPFTDTQYF. CDR3 nucleotide sequence: TGCAGCGCACCGGACGCTCCCTTCACAGATACGCAGTATTTT.

With respect to this clonotype: A much larger clone differs by one base, so this may be a read error. No conserved phenylalanine or tryptophan ends this CDR3, so it is likely a read error. The V call is TRBV5-1, the J call TRBJ1-1, with unresolved D. This CDR3 has 13 residues. Deletions cut 1 base from V and 4 bases from J, with 8 bases between. Germline assignment: CDR1 SGHRS and CDR2 YFSETQ. CDR3 amino acids: CASSLLSPTEAFS. The DNA for the CDR3 is TGCGCCAGCAGCTTGTTATCTCCCACTGAAGCTTTCTCT.

The rearrangement joins TRBV18 to TRBJ1-2; the D gene is possibly TRBD1 (5 bases). CDR1 is KGHSH and CDR2 is LQKENI in the germline V gene. The CDR3 covers 15 residues. The germline V and J ends were trimmed by 2 bases and 4 bases, with 14 bases remaining between them. The CDR3 region is CASSPTERGSYGYTF. The CDR3 DNA is TGTGCCAGCTCACCAACAGAGAGGGGTAGCTATGGCTACACCTTC.

With regard to this clonotype: It may be a read error: a sequence one base away is much more abundant. This sequence joins TRBV5-8 and TRBJ2-7; no reliable D call. V lost 7 bases and J lost 4, with 18 bases in between. Germline values: CDR1 SGHTS, CDR2 YDEGEE. This CDR3 region has 14 residues. CDR3 sequence: CASGSLLEVYEQYF. As DNA, the CDR3 is TGTGCCAGCGGCTCCCTCCTCGAAGTTTACGAGCAGTACTTC. The variable domain in full, with the rest retrieved from reference TRBV5-8 and TRBJ2-7, is EAGVTQSPTHLIKTRGQQATLRCSPISGHTSVYWYQQALGLGLQFLLWYDEGEERNRGNFPPRFSGRQFPNYSSELNVNALELEDSALYLCASGSLLEVYEQYFGPGTRLTVT.

This clonotype has a count of ten or more. The chain links TRBV7-3 to TRBJ2-7; possible D gene TRBD1, 6 bases. Trimming pared 0 bases from V and 3 bases from J, leaving 6 bases between. This CDR3 contains 13 residues. Germline-derived CDR1 and CDR2 are SGHTA and FQGTGA. CDR3 DNA: TGTGCCAGCAGCTTAACGGACAGCTACGAGCAGTACTTC. This encodes CASSLTDSYEQYF.

Many counts were recorded for this clonotype. The chain combines TRBV7-2 with TRBJ2-1; TRBD2 aligns across 8 bases. This CDR3 has 16 residues. V trimming: 4 bases; J trimming: 4 bases; junction bases outside the gene matches: 9. Germline CDR1 reads SGHTA; CDR2 reads FQGNSA. This CDR3 reads CASSSQGLAGYNEQFF. Written as DNA, the CDR3 is TGTGCCAGCAGCTCCCAGGGGCTAGCGGGTTACAATGAGCAGTTCTTC.

This clonotype was found many times. The CDR3 DNA reads TGCGCCAGTAGAACGGGTCCCGAAGCTTTCTTT. Protein: CASRTGPEAFF. The chain links TRBV10-2 to TRBJ1-1; D gene unclear. Trimming left V 9 bases short and J 8 bases short, with 13 bases between. CDR3 length equals 11 residues. The V gene's germline CDR1 is WSHSY and CDR2 SAAADI.

In this sample, this clonotype turned up many times. This chain joins TRBV7-2 and TRBJ2-1; D is perhaps TRBD2 (6 bases). Germline V CDR1 and CDR2: SGHTA, FQGNSA. V lost 5 bases to trimming and J lost 3 bases, with 17 bases between them. CDR3 length equals 16 residues. Here the CDR3 reads CASSPLTGTVYNEQFF. The CDR3, as DNA: TGTGCCAGCAGCCCCCTAACGGGGACTGTCTACAATGAGCAGTTCTTC. Full variable domain (remainder filled in from reference TRBV7-2 and TRBJ2-1): GAGVSQSPSNKVTEKGKDVELRCDPISGHTALYWYRQSLGQGLEFLIYFQGNSAPDKSGLPSDRFSAERTGGSVSTLTIQRTQQEDSAVYLCASSPLTGTVYNEQFFGPGTRLTVL.